The clone carrying this T cell receptor (beta chain) has at least ten counts. Its cognate antigen is unknown. The sample comes from a study of blood T cells in healthy people across ages. Study-wide points: Greater diversity and more naive CD4+ cells were seen in long-lived donors than in aged donors.

CDR3 length equals 16 residues. The V end lost 0 bases, the J end lost 3 bases, and 13 bases lay between the germline ends. Germline values: CDR1 MNHEY, CDR2 SVGAGI. A second PCR, run for about 7 to 12 cycles, used a sample-barcoded 5' primer plus a J-beta primer mix. Researchers report that a template-switch adaptor with 12 random nucleotides tagged each cDNA molecule. Per sample, CDR3-containing paired-end reads numbered at least 3 million. TCRdb reprocessed the 5' RACE reads via MiXCR and lists one record per CDR3 protein. This sample yields hundreds of thousands of distinct CDR3 sequences, of which under 35% are seen a single time; around 15% belongs to the top ten.

The sequenced sample was blood. The clonotype was recovered from a woman of 80 years or more in good health. The chain is built from TRBV6-5 and TRBJ2-3, with D uncertain. CDR3 DNA: TGTGCCAGCAGTTACTCTCCCGGTGGTGCGACAGATACGCAGTATTTT. Translating gives CASSYSPGGATDTQYF.